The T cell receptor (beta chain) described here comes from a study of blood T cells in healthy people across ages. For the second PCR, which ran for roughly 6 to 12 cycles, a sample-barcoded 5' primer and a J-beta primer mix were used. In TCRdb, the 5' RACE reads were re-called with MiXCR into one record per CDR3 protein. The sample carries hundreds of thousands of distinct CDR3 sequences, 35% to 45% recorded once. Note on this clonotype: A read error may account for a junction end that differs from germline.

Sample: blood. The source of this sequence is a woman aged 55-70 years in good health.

The CDR3 protein is CTSSPGTENSPLHF. CDR3 nucleotide sequence: TGTACCAGCTCCCCGGGGACAGAGAATTCACCCCTCCACTTT. The chain links TRBV18 to TRBJ1-6, with TRBD1 matching over 7 bases. The germline gives CDR1 KGHSH, CDR2 LQKENI. The CDR3 spans 14 residues.